This entry concerns a single T cell receptor beta chain. Its antigen is still unknown. Constant-segment primers served in 5'RACE that generated TCR alpha and TCR beta cDNA libraries bearing sample barcodes and UMIs. One entry per CDR3 protein, called by TCRdb with MiXCR from the 5' RACE reads. Found here are approximately 150,000 distinct CDR3 sequences, roughly 15% of them singletons; the top ten hold 11% to 15%. This sample is part of a study of T-cell memory formation after mild COVID-19. Study conclusions and caveats: The finding that pre-infection memory included some responding clones suggested that cross-reactive memory joined. CD4/CD8 balance held among clones contracting day 15 to 85, and later expanders leaned CD4+.

The CDR3 has 13 amino acids. V was clipped by 5 bases and J by 8 bases, with 13 bases between them. The sample taken for sequencing was PBMCs or a T cell subset sorted from them (not recorded which). This chain uses TRBV12-3 or TRBV12-4 with TRBJ1-5; D perhaps matches TRBD1 (5 bases). The sequence came from an adult woman who had mild COVID-19 (a few samples of this study predate the infection). Cell type and time point are not known. The CDR3, as DNA: TGTGCCAGCAGTCGTGACAGTAGCAAGCCCCAGCATTTT. This codes for CASSRDSSKPQHF.